This paragraph covers one T cell receptor beta chain sequence. Different DNA sequences within this sample yield the same CDR3. Using immunoSEQ multiplex PCR, the repertoire was profiled, and TCRdb retains in-frame clones only, with some absent. Of some 1.5 million clones listed, around 95% are singletons. This sample stems from a study of shared clonotypes between healthy human individuals. V shed 4 bases and J 5 bases; nucleotides not matched to a gene: 6. Germline values: CDR1 SGHTA, CDR2 FQGNSA. CDR3 length: 14 amino acids. Sequencing was done on a sample of naive CD4+ T cells sorted from blood. The subset is: CD45RA+ positively selected. The rearrangement uses TRBV7-2 and TRBJ2-5, with 8 nucleotides matching TRBD1. The TCR originated in a young man in good health. CDR3 bases: TGTGCCAGCAGCTACGACAGGGGTGGGGAGACCCAGTACTTC. Translated, it gives CASSYDRGGETQYF.